The clone carrying this T cell receptor (beta chain) was seen a few times. This record comes from a study of regulatory T cells in long-lasting Graves disease. Study context: For a period under 3 months, newly diagnosed Graves' patients had taken antithyroid drugs.

Germline V lookup: CDR1 KGHSH, CDR2 LQKENI. V gave up 5 bases and J gave up 5 bases; unmatched junction bases: 5. The CDR3 is 14 residues long. To make TCR beta libraries, researchers used iRepertoire HTBI primers and Arm-PCR of CDR3 regions. TCRdb analysed the multiplex PCR reads with MiXCR anew, one entry per CDR3 protein. The data show roughly 320,000 distinct CDR3 sequences, 16% seen once. As for time point: newly diagnosed GD, antithyroid drugs for less than 3 months. After RNA was extracted from PBMCs, the TCR library was made from it. This sample also appeared in a second study, on T cells in Graves' hyperthyroidism and ophthalmopathy. Per that study: The study used the HTBI primer set for a first-round RT-PCR of the TCR CDR3.

The source is a middle-aged man with Graves disease. The chain uses TRBV18 and TRBJ2-2, with 7 bases fitting TRBD1. Sequencing was performed on peripheral blood mononuclear cells (PBMCs), taken at new diagnosis, from a patient treated with antithyroid drugs. CDR3 nucleotide sequence: TGTGCCAGCTCAGGACAGACAGGGACCGGGGAGCTGTTTTTT. Translated: CASSGQTGTGELFF.